The 30 T cell receptor beta chains in this list originate from one sample, sequenced in a study of blood T cell repertoires in COVID-19. Assay used: immunoSEQ multiplex PCR; TCRdb lists only in-frame clones, some missing. The sample carries under 110,000 clones, 85% recorded once. Sample: peripheral blood. The receptor source for this set is a woman between 65 and 79 years old with active or convalescent COVID-19.

J is TRBJ2-5 and V is TRBV3-1 (or the pseudogene TRBV3-2); 8 positions match TRBD2. J was trimmed by 5 bases and V by 5 bases; bases with no gene match: 4. Germline-derived CDR1 and CDR2 are LGHDT and YNNKEL (reference sequence). This CDR3 is built from 13 residues. The CDR3 loop is CASSSAGEETQYF. The CDR3 DNA sequence: TGTGCCAGCAGCTCAGCGGGAGAGGAGACCCAGTACTTC.

This clone showed up just once. The chain is built from TRBV5-1 and TRBJ1-1; a possible D gene is TRBD1 (6 bases). From germline, CDR1 is SGHRS and CDR2 YFSETQ. This CDR3 comprises 13 residues. V was trimmed by 5 bases and J by 8 bases, leaving 16 bases between them. Written as DNA, the CDR3 is TGCGCCAGCAGATTCCGGACAGTTGGGGAAGCTTTCTTT. Its translation: CASRFRTVGEAFF.

This chain links TRBV20-1 with TRBJ2-1; TRBD1 aligns across 7 bases. J gave up 8 bases and V 3 bases, and 1 base lay outside the gene matches. Germline-derived CDR1 and CDR2 are DFQATT and SNEGSKA (reference sequence). CDR3 size: 11 residues. The CDR3 region has the DNA TGCAGTGCTAGTGACAGGGATGAGCAGTTCTTC. Amino acid sequence: CSASDRDEQFF.

The rearrangement uses TRBV10-3 and TRBJ2-3; possible D gene TRBD1, 5 bases. This CDR3 region has 12 residues. With 3 bases removed from V and 5 bases from J, the gap between germline ends came to 6 bases. Germline V gene lookup returns CDR1 ENHRY and CDR2 SYGVKD. In DNA form, the CDR3 reads TGTGCCATCAGTGACCAGGGAGATACGCAGTATTTT. Amino acid sequence: CAISDQGDTQYF.

The chain recombines TRBV5-1 with TRBJ2-5; no definite D call. There are 12 residues in the CDR3. The V gene's germline CDR1 is SGHRS and CDR2 YFSETQ. Trimming pared 4 bases from V and 5 bases from J, leaving 9 bases between. CDR3 protein: CASSLPSETQYF. The CDR3 DNA sequence: TGCGCCAGCAGCCTACCCTCCGAGACCCAGTACTTC.

The gene calls are TRBV6-4 and TRBJ1-2; D is undetermined. The length of the CDR3 is 15 residues. Trimming left V 3 bases short and J 2 bases short, with 13 bases between. The germline CDR1 and CDR2 sequences are MRHNA and SNTAGT. CDR3 sequence: CASSESAGYNYGYTF. CDR3 in DNA: TGTGCCAGCAGTGAATCGGCAGGATACAACTATGGCTACACCTTC.

The chain employs TRBV4-3 and TRBJ2-1; 12 bases line up with TRBD2. J lost 7 bases, V lost 1 base, and 17 bases had no gene match. Looked up from germline, CDR1 is LGHNA and CDR2 is YSLEER. CDR3 size: 20 residues. The CDR3 protein is CASSQVSPYLAGGSQNEQFF. The CDR3 nucleotides are TGCGCCAGCAGCCAAGTATCGCCATACCTAGCGGGAGGGTCGCAGAATGAGCAGTTCTTC.

This sequence joins TRBV19 and TRBJ2-7; 7 bases fit TRBD1. The junction had 9 bases not matched to a gene; V was cut back by 4 bases and J by 6 bases. The germline V gene encodes CDR1 LNHDA and CDR2 SQIVND (reference sequence). The CDR3 length is 14 residues. The CDR3 DNA reads TGTGCCAGTAGTAAGGGACAGTCCGCTCGCGAGCAGTACTTC. Translated: CASSKGQSAREQYF.

The chain is built from TRBV6-5 and TRBJ1-6, with 9 nucleotides matching TRBD1. After removal of 7 bases from V and 13 bases from J, the junction contained 8 bases not matched to a gene. The CDR3 has 13 residues. CDR1 is MNHEY and CDR2 is SVGAGI in the germline V gene. Here the CDR3 DNA reads TGTGCCAGCAATCGGGACAGGGTAAGCCCCCTCCACTTT. Translation gives CASNRDRVSPLHF.

The chain uses TRBV28 and TRBJ2-1, with 8 positions matching TRBD2. Germline assignment: CDR1 MDHEN and CDR2 SYDVKM. V lost 3 bases to trimming and J lost 2 bases; unmatched junction nucleotides: 12. The CDR3 is made up of 18 amino acids. CDR3 sequence: CASSFSHGRAGAYNEQFF. The CDR3 region has the DNA TGTGCCAGCAGTTTTTCCCATGGAAGAGCGGGAGCCTACAATGAGCAGTTCTTC.

This clone appeared a single time. The chain uses TRBV11-2 and TRBJ2-3; 10 bases line up with TRBD2. J lost 2 bases, V lost 7 bases, and 9 bases had no gene match. Germline lookup yields CDR1 SGHAT and CDR2 FQNNGV. The CDR3 runs 16 residues. CDR3: CASNLLAGVITDTQYF. CDR3 sequence (DNA): TGTGCCAGCAACCTTCTAGCGGGAGTGATCACAGATACGCAGTATTTT. Supplemented by reference TRBV11-2 and TRBJ2-3, the full variable domain reads EAGVAQSPRYKIIEKRQSVAFWCNPISGHATLYWYQQILGQGPKLLIQFQNNGVVDDSQLPKDRFSAERLKGVDSTLKIQPAKLEDSAVYLCASNLLAGVITDTQYFGPGTRLTVL.

This clone was seen only once. The chain carries TRBV9 and TRBJ2-2; D is uncertain. This CDR3 has 12 residues. From germline, CDR1 is SGDLS and CDR2 YYNGEE. The V gene lost 7 bases and the J gene lost 1 base, with 5 bases spanning the gap. The DNA of the CDR3 is TGTGCCAGCGGGCTGAACACCGGGGAGCTGTTTTTT. It translates to CASGLNTGELFF.

The chain joins TRBV28 to TRBJ1-1; D is uncertain. Germline CDR1 MDHEN, CDR2 SYDVKM. The CDR3 extends over 12 amino acids. The V end lost 8 bases, the J end lost 8 bases, and 15 bases lay between the germline ends. CDR3 region: CASWAGSKEAFF. The CDR3 DNA reads TGTGCCAGCTGGGCAGGATCGAAGGAAGCTTTCTTT.

DNA of the CDR3: TGTGCCAGCAGTTACCTAGGCGGGGTGGGGACAGATACGCAGTATTTT. Translated, it gives CASSYLGGVGTDTQYF. V usage is TRBV11-3 and J usage is TRBJ2-3, with D perhaps TRBD2 (6 bases). Germline V gene data show CDR1 as SGHNT and CDR2 as YENEEA. The ends were cut back, 6 bases at V and 3 bases at J, with 19 bases in the middle. This CDR3 spans 16 amino acids.

V and J are TRBV28 and TRBJ1-2, with D perhaps matching TRBD1 (5 bases). V was shortened by 2 bases and J by 8 bases, with 15 bases between the two germline ends. The CDR3 loop spans 14 amino acids. The germline CDR1 and CDR2 sequences are MDHEN and SYDVKM. The CDR3 loop is CASSLMGDAGGYTF. The CDR3 bases are TGTGCCAGCAGTTTAATGGGGGATGCGGGGGGCTACACCTTC.

This clone was detected once. The rearrangement links TRBV10-1 to TRBJ1-5, with no clear D. This CDR3 has 16 residues. Per the germline V gene, CDR1 is WNHNN and CDR2 is SYGVQD (reference sequence). V lost 0 bases to trimming and J lost 0 bases, with 9 bases between them. CDR3 protein: CASSESQVHSNQPQHF. The CDR3 DNA reads TGCGCCAGCAGTGAGTCGCAGGTCCATAGCAATCAGCCCCAGCATTTT.

J is TRBJ1-2 and V is TRBV7-9, with D perhaps TRBD1 (6 bases). Germline V gene sequence: CDR1 SEHNR, CDR2 FQNEAQ (reference sequence). Deletions cut 4 bases from V and 8 bases from J, with 11 bases between. CDR3 length: 12 amino acids. The CDR3 protein is CASSSPGVGYTF. CDR3 DNA: TGTGCCAGCAGCTCTCCAGGGGTAGGCTACACCTTC.

For the CDR3, the DNA is TGTGCCAGCAGGCTAGCGGGATCGAACACCGGGGAGCTGTTTTTT. Translation: CASRLAGSNTGELFF. The rearrangement links TRBV5-4 to TRBJ2-2, with 9 bases that match TRBD2. The CDR3 covers 15 residues. Germline values: CDR1 SGHNT, CDR2 YYREEE (reference sequence). V was clipped by 5 bases and J by 0 bases; unmatched bases: 2.

This clone was detected only once. The genes are TRBV12-5 and TRBJ2-1; D is unresolved. CDR1 LGHNT and CDR2 FRNRAP come from the germline V gene. The V gene lost 2 bases and the J gene lost 2 bases, with 4 bases spanning the gap. There are 13 residues in the CDR3. The CDR3 DNA sequence: TGTGCTAGTGGTTTGAGCCCCTACAATGAGCAGTTCTTC. It specifies CASGLSPYNEQFF.

The chain joins TRBV4-2 to TRBJ2-4; D may be TRBD1 (6 bases). CDR3 length: 13 amino acids. Germline V gene data show CDR1 as LGHNA and CDR2 as YNFKEQ. V was shortened by 0 bases and J by 9 bases, with 9 bases between the two germline ends. The CDR3, as DNA: TGTGCCAGCAGCCAAGATTCAGGGGCCATTCAGTACTTC. This gives the protein CASSQDSGAIQYF.

The chain uses TRBV15 and TRBJ2-5; D possibly corresponds to TRBD1 (5 bases). The germline V and J ends were trimmed by 7 bases and 5 bases, with 14 bases remaining between them. This CDR3 comprises 13 residues. Germline-derived CDR1 and CDR2 are LNHNV and YYDKDF (reference sequence). The CDR3 DNA sequence: TGTGCCACCACCAGGTCGAAGGGGGAGACCCAGTACTTC. It is translated as CATTRSKGETQYF.

This rearrangement joins TRBV28 to TRBJ1-2; D gene uncertain. Germline CDR1 MDHEN, CDR2 SYDVKM. V gave up 1 base and J gave up 4 bases, with 10 bases separating them. The CDR3 runs 14 residues. As DNA, the CDR3 is TGTGCCAGCAGTTTATTTCGTCCGTTCTATGGCTACACCTTC. Its translation: CASSLFRPFYGYTF.

The chain links TRBV5-1 to TRBJ2-3, with TRBD2 identical over 7 bases. V dropped 5 bases and J dropped 5; count of bases not matched to a gene: 8. The germline gives CDR1 SGHRS, CDR2 YFSETQ. This CDR3 has 14 amino acids. The CDR3: CASRRSGEGDTQYF. The CDR3 nucleotides read TGCGCCAGCAGAAGGAGCGGGGAGGGAGATACGCAGTATTTT. Complete variable domain (other parts from reference TRBV5-1 and TRBJ2-3): KAGVTQTPRYLIKTRGQQVTLSCSPISGHRSVSWYQQTPGQGLQFLFEYFSETQRNKGNFPGRFSGRQFSNSRSEMNVSTLELGDSALYLCASRRSGEGDTQYFGPGTRLTVL.

The chain couples TRBV7-2 to TRBJ2-7; 8 bases agree with TRBD2. CDR1 and CDR2 (germline): SGHTA, FQGNSA. The CDR3 runs to 15 residues. V trimming: 6 bases; J trimming: 4 bases; junction bases outside the gene matches: 11. CDR3 protein: CASRLTGTSGYEQYF. CDR3 sequence (DNA): TGTGCCAGCAGGCTTACCGGGACTAGTGGTTACGAGCAGTACTTC.

The DNA of the CDR3 is TGTGCCCTATCCTCGGGACAGGGCCTGGGGGGCTACACCTTC. Translation gives CALSSGQGLGGYTF. The V call is TRBV10-3, the J call TRBJ1-2; 9 nucleotides line up with TRBD1. The germline V gene encodes CDR1 ENHRY and CDR2 SYGVKD. The CDR3 runs 14 residues. The V and J ends lost 11 bases and 8 bases, in that order; junction bases with no gene match: 15.

J is TRBJ2-3 and V is TRBV28, with TRBD2 identical over 12 bases. The V and J ends lost 2 bases and 14 bases, in that order; junction bases with no gene match: 14. Germline CDR1 is MDHEN and CDR2 is SYDVKM. CDR3 length: 16 residues. CDR3 loop: CASSLTSGGSPTLSYF. The CDR3 DNA sequence: TGTGCCAGCAGTTTAACTAGCGGGGGGTCCCCAACCTTGTCGTATTTT.

The rearrangement links TRBV15 to TRBJ2-1, with a weak D call TRBD2 (6 bases). The CDR3 totals 15 residues. The germline V gene has CDR1 LNHNV and CDR2 YYDKDF (reference sequence). Trimming stripped 1 base from V and 0 bases from J, with 7 bases between. The DNA for the CDR3 is TGTGCCACCAGCAGAGGTAGCGGCTCCTACAATGAGCAGTTCTTC. This sequence encodes CATSRGSGSYNEQFF.

This clone was seen a few times. This chain connects TRBV3-1 (or the pseudogene TRBV3-2) to TRBJ1-2, with a possible D match to TRBD1 (6 bases). The germline CDR1 and CDR2 sequences are LGHDT and YNNKEL (reference sequence). CDR3 length: 12 residues. Deletions cut 3 bases from V and 8 bases from J, with 10 bases between. The CDR3: CASSQGALGYTF. The DNA of the CDR3 is TGTGCCAGCAGCCAGGGGGCGCTGGGCTACACCTTC.

This sequence joins TRBV18 and TRBJ1-1; tentatively, D is TRBD1 (5 bases). The CDR3 contains 13 residues. CDR1 is KGHSH, CDR2 LQKENI, per germline. Trimming removed 5 bases at V and 8 bases at J, with 15 bases between. The CDR3 protein is CASSKTGTDEAFF. The DNA for the CDR3 is TGTGCCAGCTCAAAAACAGGTACCGACGAAGCTTTCTTT. The variable domain in full, completed from reference TRBV18 and TRBJ1-1, reads NAGVMQNPRHLVRRRGQEARLRCSPMKGHSHVYWYRQLPEEGLKFMVYLQKENIIDESGMPKERFSAEFPKEGPSILRIQQVVRGDSAAYFCASSKTGTDEAFFGQGTRLTVV.

The gene calls are TRBV7-8 and TRBJ2-7; possibly TRBD2 for D (5 bases). The V gene's germline CDR1 is SGHVS and CDR2 FQNEAQ. The CDR3 spans 11 residues. The V and J ends lost 5 bases and 4 bases respectively, with 6 bases between them. CDR3 loop: CASSPGYEQYF. The CDR3 nucleotides are TGTGCCAGCAGCCCGGGGTACGAGCAGTACTTC.